The entry below gives a single T cell receptor beta chain sequence along with its context. Its antigen has not been determined. It has no much larger one-base neighbor in the sample; base qualities were not kept. Trimming removed 4 bases from V and 6 bases from J; the gene matches leave 12 bases unexplained. Inclusive of the bounding cysteine and phenylalanine, the CDR3 is 16 residues long. The retained sequence is limited to the CDR3, 48 bases, with the frame set at the first base. CDR1 is given as MNHEY and CDR2 as SVGAGI, both from the germline V gene. This entry belongs to a study of T cell changes during pregnancy in multiple sclerosis (dated 2019 in TCRdb). With respect to the entire study: Changes in the T cell repertoire over the course of pregnancy were examined in this study in women with multiple sclerosis.

The protocol used for the library was the immunoSEQ multiplex PCR assay. The source is immuneACCESS, and TCRdb retained only in-frame sequences with V and J called. Part of the clones is not carried over; for the studies checked, unresolved V genes explain less than half of this, and the remainder is unexplained. The sample records about 35,000 clones, around 90% of which are singletons. The ten largest clones capture around 3.3% of the sample. This material consisted of CD8+ T cells from peripheral blood mononuclear cells, taken in the third trimester of pregnancy. The origin of this receptor is a female donor with multiple sclerosis, enrolled in a pregnancy study. Rearrangement joined TRBV6-5 to TRBJ1-5; 7 nucleotides in the junction match TRBD1. The nucleotides read TGTGCCAGCAGTTCGACTACAGGGGCCCGGGGTCAGCCCCAGCATTTT. Its protein product is CASSSTTGARGQPQHF.